Sequencing of this T cell receptor (beta chain) was carried out in a study of blood T cell repertoires in COVID-19 (dated by TCRdb to 2020 to 2022). For context, the study as a whole: The collaborator samples originated in the United States, Italy and Spain and spanned the acute and convalescent phases of COVID-19. The prospective study material was composed of cDNA or gDNA derived from T cells, B-cell-depleted T cells, or PBMCs. The dataset comprised deeply sampled blood TCRbeta repertoires from subjects exposed to, actively infected with, or recovered from COVID-19. The repertoires were made available in a free public database intended to serve as a resource for research on the immune response to SARS-CoV-2. Samples were obtained from the ongoing ImmuneRACE study (first 160 participants) and from 1,200 or so subjects provided by 6 global collaborators. The sample metadata nearly always contained a de-identified subject ID, COVID-19 status, age in years and sex. Where available, HLA class I and class II types were obtained from metadata supplied by the sample provider rather than from assay-based typing. Paper-wide results and their limitations: Clinical and demographic metadata were provided uncurated, with the amount varying by source and participant.

Participants in the prospective study were aged roughly 18 to 89 years, lived in under 30 United States geographic areas, and enrolled through a virtual design. In the prospective study, participants were assigned to cohorts based on the clinical history participants reported in a screening survey and a study questionnaire. ImmuneRACE Cohort 3 recovered participants were defined by two consecutive negative NP/OP PCR tests, healthcare professional clearance, or symptom resolution. In the prospective study, mobile phlebotomists collected whole blood, serum and a nasopharyngeal or oropharyngeal swab from each participant. Additional blood draws and questionnaires over an approximately 2-month period could optionally be provided by prospective study participants. Before DNA extraction, prospective study blood samples were shipped either frozen or at room temperature. From its cysteine to its phenylalanine, the CDR3 spans 15 amino acids. Left in the record is the CDR3 DNA by itself, 45 bases read in frame from the first base. Germline trimming amounts to 1 base on V and 2 bases on J, with 4 as the count of junction bases outside the gene matches. CDR1 and CDR2 are read off the germline V gene (reference sequence) as SEHNR and FQNEAQ.

TCRbeta CDR3 regions were amplified from genomic DNA by means of the immunoSEQ Assay, a bias-controlled multiplex PCR. Processing in the source paper ran as follows. Nucleated cell counts per sample were estimated from amplification of reference gene primers within the assay. To quantify the absolute abundance of each unique TCRbeta CDR3 rearrangement, sequence reads were collapsed and filtered. For each sample, productive Simpson clonality was calculated by taking the square root of Simpson's diversity index across productive rearrangements. The clones in this table, taken by TCRdb from immuneACCESS, are in-frame only. Not every clone is retained; where verified, under half of the shortfall comes from an unresolved V gene, and the cause of the rest is unknown. For V, J and clone size, that table is used; D and trimming come from the DNA. For this sample there are 490,000 or so clones; approximately 88% appear just once. Less than 2% of the sample lies in the top ten.

Concerning this clone: Its antigen remains undetermined. No base qualities exist here, and no much larger clone lies one base off it.

The sequence is built from TRBV7-9 and TRBJ2-7, with 8 junctional bases fitting TRBD2. The sequenced material came from PBMCs or T cells enriched from blood (not recorded which). The sequence came from a woman aged 40 to 50 who had recovered from COVID-19. The DNA sequence is TGTGCCAGCAGCTTAGTGAGCGGGAGAACCTACGAGCAGTACTTC. The translation is CASSLVSGRTYEQYF. The full variable domain, with segments outside the CDR3 supplied by the reference TRBV7-9 and TRBJ2-7 proteins, appears as DTGVSQNPRHKITKRGQNVTFRCDPISEHNRLYWYRQTLGQGPEFLTYFQNEAQLEKSRLLSDRFSAERPKGSFSTLEIQRTEQGDSAMYLCASSLVSGRTYEQYFGPGTRLTVT.